The 8 T cell receptor beta chains presented below share a single source sample, sequenced in a study of graft-versus-host responses after intestinal transplantation. These receptors' antigens are unknown. TCRdb's copy holds only in-frame clones and misses some; the assay was immunoSEQ multiplex PCR. The sample shows about 71,000 clones, over 85% of them seen only once. Here the sequenced sample was unstimulated CD8+ T cells sorted from spleen or lymph node cells, taken before intestinal transplant. The source of these receptors is a human donor who received an intestinal transplant.

V gene TRBV6-5 combines with J gene TRBJ2-1; D remains unclear. The germline gives CDR1 MNHEY, CDR2 SVGAGI. V was clipped by 6 bases and J by 5 bases, with 11 bases between them. The CDR3 runs 13 residues. CDR3: CASSSDANNEQFF. The DNA for the CDR3 is TGTGCCAGCAGCTCGGACGCGAACAATGAGCAGTTCTTC.

The rearrangement links TRBV4-1 to TRBJ1-4; no definite D call. V gave up 1 base and J gave up 7 bases, with 4 bases separating them. Per the germline V gene, CDR1 is MGHRA and CDR2 is YSYEKL. The CDR3 has 12 residues. The CDR3 loop reads CASSQVAEKLFF. The CDR3 region has the DNA TGCGCCAGCAGCCAAGTGGCTGAAAAACTGTTTTTT.

The rearrangement links TRBV4-1 to TRBJ2-5, with 12 bases that match TRBD2. CDR3 length: 17 residues. With 2 bases clipped from V and 5 bases from J, the junction kept 9 bases outside the gene matches. CDR1 is MGHRA, CDR2 YSYEKL, per germline. CDR3 sequence reads: CASSQLLTSGSGETQYF. In nucleotides, the CDR3 is TGCGCCAGCAGCCAATTGTTGACTAGCGGGAGTGGCGAGACCCAGTACTTC.

J is TRBJ2-2 and V is TRBV7-3; 9 bases fit TRBD2. Germline V gene data show CDR1 as SGHTA and CDR2 as FQGTGA. The CDR3 contains 14 residues. The junction had 4 bases not matched to a gene; V was cut back by 5 bases and J by 6 bases. The CDR3 coding sequence is TGTGCCAGCAGCCTATTAGCGGGAGCCGGGGAGCTGTTTTTT. Amino acid sequence: CASSLLAGAGELFF.

The chain uses TRBV6-5 and TRBJ2-3, with D perhaps matching TRBD2 (5 bases). The CDR3 is made up of 16 amino acids. Germline values: CDR1 MNHEY, CDR2 SVGAGI. V was trimmed by 2 bases and J by 3 bases, leaving 15 bases between them. The CDR3 protein is CASSYAGLDGTDTQYF. The CDR3 bases are TGTGCCAGCAGTTACGCCGGACTGGATGGAACAGATACGCAGTATTTT.

The V and J genes are TRBV2 and TRBJ2-7; the D is unclear. The length of the CDR3 is 15 residues. In germline, CDR1 is SNHLY, CDR2 FYNNEI. Trimming stripped 6 bases from V and 0 bases from J, with 15 bases between. The CDR3 DNA sequence: TGTGCCAGCAGCGGTCCCGGGCCGAGCTCCTACGAGCAGTACTTC. Its protein product is CASSGPGPSSYEQYF.

J is TRBJ2-3 and V is TRBV4-1, with TRBD2 matching 11 bases. Germline CDR1 and CDR2: MGHRA and YSYEKL. V dropped 0 bases and J dropped 1; count of bases not matched to a gene: 3. This CDR3 is built from 17 residues. Written as DNA, the CDR3 is TGCGCCAGCAGCCAAGATCAGGGACTAGCGGGCACAGATACGCAGTATTTT. It is translated as CASSQDQGLAGTDTQYF.

The chain links TRBV30 to TRBJ2-2; D may be TRBD2 (5 bases). Germline values: CDR1 GTSNPN, CDR2 SVGIG (reference sequence). V dropped 6 bases and J dropped 6 bases, with 32 bases sitting between them. CDR3 length: 19 amino acids. CDR3 in amino acids: CACSQAHFWGVIPPGELFF. The DNA of the CDR3 is TGTGCCTGCTCACAAGCTCATTTCTGGGGAGTTATTCCCCCCGGGGAGCTGTTTTTT.